Each of the 31 T cell receptor beta chains below was sequenced from the same sample in a study of cytomegalovirus exposure and HLA in healthy donors. PCR employed 60 Vbeta and 13 Jbeta primers. Using immunoSEQ multiplex PCR, the repertoire was profiled, and TCRdb retains in-frame clones only, with some absent. This sample has more than 80,000 clones, with roughly 80% found just once. Sequenced input: PBMCs. The source is a girl aged 2 to 10 in good health and CMV-seropositive.

This CDR3 is CASSVRGTSQDGYTF. DNA of the CDR3: TGTGCCAGCAGCGTAAGGGGGACAAGTCAGGATGGCTACACCTTC. The genes are TRBV9 and TRBJ1-2; possibly TRBD1 for D (6 bases). Trimming took off 1 base at V and 6 bases at J, with 16 bases between the two ends. Germline V lookup: CDR1 SGDLS, CDR2 YYNGEE. The CDR3 is 15 residues long.

This chain joins TRBV6-4 and TRBJ2-3; TRBD1 aligns across 7 bases. Germline trimming cut 5 bases from V and 1 base from J; bases unmatched to any gene: 9. Germline assignment: CDR1 MRHNA and CDR2 SNTAGT. The CDR3 covers 16 residues. CDR3 sequence reads: CASSPGRGGGTDTQYF. CDR3 nucleotide sequence: TGTGCCAGCAGTCCCGGTCGAGGGGGCGGCACAGATACGCAGTATTTT.

This chain connects TRBV6-1 to TRBJ1-4, with D tentatively TRBD1 (5 bases). The CDR3 is 15 amino acids. Germline V gene sequence: CDR1 MNHNS, CDR2 SASEGT. V dropped 2 bases and J dropped 3 bases, with 10 bases sitting between them. The CDR3: CASSENPGPNEKLFF. CDR3 nucleotide sequence: TGTGCCAGCAGTGAAAATCCAGGGCCTAATGAAAAACTGTTTTTT.

J is TRBJ2-7 and V is TRBV7-8; D is possibly TRBD2 (6 bases). The CDR3 sequence is 16 residues long. Germline V gene lookup returns CDR1 SGHVS and CDR2 FQNEAQ. Trimming cost V 1 base and J 2 bases, with 15 bases left between them. CDR3: CASSLVSSVKAYEQYF. In nucleotides, the CDR3 is TGTGCCAGCAGCTTAGTATCTAGCGTCAAGGCCTACGAGCAGTACTTC.

The genes are TRBV7-8 and TRBJ1-1; D unclear. Per germline, CDR1 SGHVS and CDR2 FQNEAQ. The CDR3 has 14 residues. Trimming stripped 1 base from V and 5 bases from J, with 11 bases between. CDR3 protein: CASSLGLGSTEAFF. In nucleotides, the CDR3 is TGTGCCAGCAGCTTAGGTCTCGGTAGTACTGAAGCTTTCTTT.

The chain combines TRBV6-6 with TRBJ1-2; 7 bases map to TRBD1. Trimming cost V 2 bases and J 6 bases; bases outside gene matches: 3. Germline CDR1 MNHNY, CDR2 SVGAGI (reference sequence). This CDR3 has 13 amino acids. The CDR3 region has the DNA TGTGCCAGCAGTTACCAGACAGGGAATGGCTACACCTTC. Translating it yields CASSYQTGNGYTF.

The rearrangement links TRBV7-2 to TRBJ1-4; D is perhaps TRBD1 (6 bases). The CDR3 has 12 residues. The germline V gene has CDR1 SGHTA and CDR2 FQGNSA. The chain's CDR3 is CATRGGEEKLFF. The CDR3 DNA follows: TGTGCTACCCGAGGGGGTGAAGAAAAACTGTTTTTT. The whole variable domain, remainder taken from reference TRBV7-2 and TRBJ1-4, is GAGVSQSPSNKVTEKGKDVELRCDPISGHTALYWYRQSLGQGLEFLIYFQGNSAPDKSGLPSDRFSAERTGGSVSTLTIQRTQQEDSAVYLCATRGGEEKLFFGSGTQLSVL.

The V gene is TRBV15, the J gene TRBJ1-4; D gene unclear. V lost 0 bases and J 4 bases, leaving 15 bases between the germline ends. CDR1 is LNHNV, CDR2 YYDKDF, per germline (reference sequence). The CDR3 contains 17 residues. CDR3 nucleotide sequence: TGTGCCACCAGCAGAGATCGTTGGGGAGGGAATAATGAAAAACTGTTTTTT. It translates to CATSRDRWGGNNEKLFF. Together with reference TRBV15 and TRBJ1-4, the CDR3 gives the full variable domain: DAMVIQNPRYQVTQFGKPVTLSCSQTLNHNVMYWYQQKSSQAPKLLFHYYDKDFNNEADTPDNFQSRRPNTSFCFLDIRSPGLGDTAMYLCATSRDRWGGNNEKLFFGSGTQLSVL.

The chain joins TRBV2 to TRBJ2-7; TRBD2 agrees at 12 bases. CDR3 length: 15 amino acids. The J segment lost 2 bases and the V segment lost 4 bases, leaving 3 bases of the junction unmatched. Germline CDR1 SNHLY, CDR2 FYNNEI. The DNA of the CDR3 is TGTGCCAGCAGTGGACTAGCGGGAGTGGCCTACGAGCAGTACTTC. Its protein is CASSGLAGVAYEQYF.

V gene TRBV7-9 combines with J gene TRBJ2-1; TRBD1 matches at 7 bases. Germline V CDR1 and CDR2: SEHNR, FQNEAQ (reference sequence). This CDR3 contains 15 residues. Unmatched junction bases numbered 15, after V lost 6 bases and J lost 10 bases. Written as DNA, the CDR3 is TGTGCCAGCAGTCAGGGATCCGACAGGGCAGACGAGCAGTTCTTC. Its translation: CASSQGSDRADEQFF.

J is TRBJ2-1 and V is TRBV5-4; D possibly corresponds to TRBD1 (6 bases). The V gene's germline CDR1 is SGHNT and CDR2 YYREEE (reference sequence). CDR3 size: 14 residues. Trimming removed 4 bases from V and 6 bases from J, with 14 bases in between. CDR3 DNA: TGTGCCAGCAGCAAATCGACAGGCGTCAATGAGCAGTTCTTC. This encodes CASSKSTGVNEQFF.

The gene calls are TRBV6-1 and TRBJ2-7, with TRBD2 as a possible D gene (7 bases). This CDR3 has 15 residues. Trimming pared 2 bases from V and 6 bases from J, leaving 17 bases between. The germline CDR1 and CDR2 sequences are MNHNS and SASEGT. Here the CDR3 DNA reads TGTGCCAGCAGTGAATTTCGGGGGGCGGAAGCCGAGCAGTACTTC. This codes for CASSEFRGAEAEQYF.

This clone has just a few counts. This sequence joins TRBV6-5 and TRBJ1-5; 7 bases map to TRBD1. V lost 6 bases, J lost 7 bases, and 6 bases stayed unmatched. The CDR3 sequence is 13 residues long. Germline-derived CDR1 and CDR2 are MNHEY and SVGAGI. CDR3 region: CASSRQGGQPQHF. DNA of the CDR3: TGTGCCAGCAGCCGACAGGGAGGCCAGCCCCAGCATTTT.

This clone occurred a few times. The chain carries TRBV9 and TRBJ1-1; D might be TRBD1 (5 bases). Trimming removed 2 bases at V and 3 bases at J, with 14 bases between. From germline, CDR1 is SGDLS and CDR2 YYNGEE. This CDR3 comprises 15 residues. The CDR3 here is CASSVGWGEDTEAFF. The CDR3 bases are TGTGCCAGCAGCGTGGGGTGGGGGGAGGACACTGAAGCTTTCTTT.

This clone was seen only once. V is TRBV27 and J is TRBJ2-7, with 12 bases lining up with TRBD2. Unmatched junction bases numbered 3, after V lost 3 bases and J lost 3 bases. This CDR3 spans 15 amino acids. Germline CDR1 reads MNHEY; CDR2 reads SMNVEV (reference sequence). The CDR3 reads CASSFGLAGIYEQYF. The CDR3 nucleotides are TGTGCCAGCAGTTTCGGACTAGCGGGGATCTACGAGCAGTACTTC.

A few counts support this clone. The chain combines TRBV4-2 with TRBJ1-4; weak D call: TRBD1 (6 bases). Germline V gene sequence: CDR1 LGHNA, CDR2 YNFKEQ. Trimming left V 1 base short and J 5 bases short, with 20 bases between. CDR3 length: 18 amino acids. CDR3 DNA: TGTGCCAGCAGCCAAGGGGGTGGGCTGCCAGGGGCGAATGAAAAACTGTTTTTT. The encoded protein is CASSQGGGLPGANEKLFF.

The rearrangement joins TRBV2 to TRBJ2-7, with 8 bases identical to TRBD1. The V gene's germline CDR1 is SNHLY and CDR2 FYNNEI. This CDR3 contains 12 residues. With V trimmed by 6 bases and J by 3 bases, 1 base remained unmatched. Written as DNA, the CDR3 is TGTGCCAGCAGGACAGGGGTCTACGAGCAGTACTTC. It translates to CASRTGVYEQYF.

A note on this clone: An end of the junction differs from the germline gene, which may be a read error. The DNA of the CDR3 is TGCAGCGATGAATCGGGACAGGGGGTCTATGGCTACACCTTC. This sequence encodes CSDESGQGVYGYTF. This chain joins TRBV29-1 and TRBJ1-2, with 11 bases fitting TRBD1. Per germline, CDR1 SQVTM and CDR2 ANQGSEA. CDR3 length: 14 residues. Filled out from reference TRBV29-1 and TRBJ1-2, the complete variable domain reads SAVISQKPSRDICQRGTSLTIQCQVDSQVTMMFWYRQQPGQSLTLIATANQGSEATYESGFVIDKFPISRPNLTFSTLTVSNMSPEDSSIYLCSDESGQGVYGYTFGSGTRLTVV.

This clone has a handful of counts. V usage is TRBV6-1 and J usage is TRBJ1-4; 9 positions agree with TRBD1. V was pared by 7 bases and J by 8 bases, with 8 bases of the junction left unmatched. The CDR3 contains 14 residues. Germline V CDR1 and CDR2: MNHNS, SASEGT. CDR3 sequence: CASKRDRVGEKLFF. CDR3 coding DNA: TGTGCCAGCAAGAGGGACAGGGTCGGCGAAAAACTGTTTTTT.

The V gene is TRBV30, the J gene TRBJ1-6, with D perhaps TRBD1 (6 bases). V was pared by 0 bases and J by 5 bases, with 8 bases between. Germline V CDR1 and CDR2: GTSNPN, SVGIG (reference sequence). This CDR3 region has 14 residues. This chain's CDR3 is CAWSVQGNNSPLHF. The DNA for the CDR3 is TGTGCCTGGAGTGTACAGGGCAATAATTCACCCCTCCACTTT.

This sequence joins TRBV30 and TRBJ1-3; D not resolved. The CDR3 sequence is 17 residues long. Deletions cut 3 bases from V and 1 base from J, with 19 bases between. Per the germline V gene, CDR1 is GTSNPN and CDR2 is SVGIG (reference sequence). The CDR3 coding sequence is TGTGCCTGGAGGACATATTCGGAGGGTCGTTCTGGAAACACCATATATTTT. It encodes CAWRTYSEGRSGNTIYF.

This clone appeared a few times. The chain is built from TRBV5-4 and TRBJ1-5, with 9 bases lining up with TRBD1. The trim removed 10 bases at V and 6 bases at J, leaving 11 bases unmatched. This CDR3 is 14 amino acids long. Germline CDR1 reads SGHNT; CDR2 reads YYREEE (reference sequence). CDR3 bases: TGTGCCGAAAGGGGGGGACAGGGTTTTCAGCCCCAGCATTTT. This sequence encodes CAERGGQGFQPQHF.

V gene TRBV10-3 combines with J gene TRBJ2-2; possible D gene TRBD1, 5 bases. Germline values: CDR1 ENHRY, CDR2 SYGVKD. The CDR3 runs 17 residues. Trimming pared 4 bases from V and 4 bases from J, leaving 19 bases between. The CDR3 here is CAISVAGHLSPTGELFF. DNA of the CDR3: TGTGCCATCAGTGTTGCTGGACACCTCTCCCCCACCGGGGAGCTGTTTTTT.

This clone was detected only a few times. The rearrangement links TRBV30 to TRBJ1-1, with D maybe TRBD1 (5 bases). Trimming left V 3 bases short and J 3 bases short, with 11 bases between. The germline V gene encodes CDR1 GTSNPN and CDR2 SVGIG (reference sequence). The CDR3 spans 13 residues. This CDR3 reads CAWSEFRDTEAFF. The DNA for the CDR3 is TGTGCCTGGAGCGAATTCAGGGACACTGAAGCTTTCTTT.

The chain joins TRBV30 to TRBJ1-2; D remains ambiguous. The length of the CDR3 is 13 residues. Germline values: CDR1 GTSNPN, CDR2 SVGIG (reference sequence). Trimming pared 3 bases from V and 2 bases from J, leaving 10 bases between. DNA for the CDR3: TGTGCCTGGAGGGGCTCCTCCAACTATGGCTACACCTTC. As protein: CAWRGSSNYGYTF.

This clone was seen a few times. The chain uses TRBV30 and TRBJ1-3; D is ambiguous. V gave up 1 base and J gave up 0 bases, with 7 bases separating them. The CDR3 consists of 14 residues. CDR1 GTSNPN and CDR2 SVGIG come from the germline V gene (reference sequence). CDR3 bases: TGTGCCTGGAGTGACGACAACTCTGGAAACACCATATATTTT. Protein product: CAWSDDNSGNTIYF.

CDR3 nucleotide sequence: TGTGCCAGCAGCGCCGGGACTAGCGGTTCGGGACAAGAGACCCAGTACTTC. Translation: CASSAGTSGSGQETQYF. V usage is TRBV11-3 and J usage is TRBJ2-5, with 11 bases that match TRBD2. The CDR3 length is 17 residues. In germline, CDR1 is SGHNT, CDR2 YENEEA. Unmatched junction bases numbered 10, after V lost 5 bases and J lost 2 bases.

The rearrangement links TRBV28 to TRBJ1-2; 7 positions agree with TRBD1. The CDR3 is 13 amino acids. In germline, CDR1 is MDHEN, CDR2 SYDVKM. V was clipped by 2 bases and J by 11 bases; unmatched bases: 8. CDR3 in amino acids: CASSLGTAPGYTF. The CDR3 DNA reads as TGTGCCAGCAGTTTAGGGACAGCCCCAGGGTACACCTTC.

The chain has TRBV5-1 and TRBJ2-1, with 12 nucleotides matching TRBD2. CDR3 length equals 15 residues. V was pared by 4 bases and J by 11 bases, with 10 bases of the junction left unmatched. Germline assignment: CDR1 SGHRS and CDR2 YFSETQ. As DNA, the CDR3 is TGCGCCAGCAGCCCGACTAGCGGGAGAGAGGATCAGCAGTTCTTC. It encodes CASSPTSGREDQQFF.

This clone appeared once. The gene calls are TRBV4-2 and TRBJ2-7; TRBD2 matches at 9 bases. From germline, CDR1 is LGHNA and CDR2 YNFKEQ. The CDR3 consists of 15 residues. Unmatched junction bases numbered 2, after V lost 0 bases and J lost 2 bases. This CDR3 reads CASSQELAGTYEQYF. The CDR3 nucleotides are TGTGCCAGCAGCCAAGAGCTAGCGGGGACCTACGAGCAGTACTTC.

This clone was observed a handful of times. This chain connects TRBV6-5 to TRBJ1-1; 7 bases are a match to TRBD1. Germline assignment: CDR1 MNHEY and CDR2 SVGAGI. V gave up 2 bases and J gave up 4 bases; unmatched junction bases: 1. The CDR3 extends over 13 amino acids. CDR3 sequence (DNA): TGTGCCAGCAGTTACCACAGGGGCACTGAAGCTTTCTTT. This codes for CASSYHRGTEAFF.